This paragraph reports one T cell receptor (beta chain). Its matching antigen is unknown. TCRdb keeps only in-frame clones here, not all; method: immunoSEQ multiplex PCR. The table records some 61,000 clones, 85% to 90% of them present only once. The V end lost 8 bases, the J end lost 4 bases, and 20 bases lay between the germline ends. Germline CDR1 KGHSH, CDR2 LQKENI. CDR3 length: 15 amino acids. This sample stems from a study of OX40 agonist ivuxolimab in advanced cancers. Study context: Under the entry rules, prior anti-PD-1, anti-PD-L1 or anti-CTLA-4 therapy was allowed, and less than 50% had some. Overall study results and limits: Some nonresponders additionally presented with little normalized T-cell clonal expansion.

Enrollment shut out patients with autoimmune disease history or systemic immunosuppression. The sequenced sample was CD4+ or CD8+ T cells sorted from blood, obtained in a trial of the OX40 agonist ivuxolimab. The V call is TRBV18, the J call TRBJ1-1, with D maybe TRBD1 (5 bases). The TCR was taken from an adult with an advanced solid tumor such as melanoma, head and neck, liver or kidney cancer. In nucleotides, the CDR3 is TGTGCCAGCAGTCTACGAGGGGTTTGGGGCACTGAAGCTTTCTTT. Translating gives CASSLRGVWGTEAFF. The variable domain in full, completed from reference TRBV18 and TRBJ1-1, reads NAGVMQNPRHLVRRRGQEARLRCSPMKGHSHVYWYRQLPEEGLKFMVYLQKENIIDESGMPKERFSAEFPKEGPSILRIQQVVRGDSAAYFCASSLRGVWGTEAFFGQGTRLTVV.